One sample yielded the 28 T cell receptor beta chains listed below, sequenced in a study of blood T cell repertoires in COVID-19. The data were produced by immunoSEQ multiplex PCR, yet TCRdb's version contains in-frame clones alone and is incomplete. The sample shows around 83,000 clones, 85% to 90% of them seen only once. Material for sequencing was peripheral blood. Source of these receptors: a man aged 80 or over with active or convalescent COVID-19.

The V call is TRBV15, the J call TRBJ1-3; D is possibly TRBD1 (5 bases). Per germline, CDR1 LNHNV and CDR2 YYDKDF (reference sequence). The CDR3 contains 15 residues. V was trimmed by 2 bases and J by 0 bases, leaving 8 bases between them. The CDR3 loop reads CATSRPDTSGNTIYF. DNA of the CDR3: TGTGCCACCAGCAGACCGGACACCTCTGGAAACACCATATATTTT.

The chain links TRBV10-1 to TRBJ2-3, with D maybe TRBD1 (6 bases). V was clipped by 6 bases and J by 0 bases, with 10 bases between them. In germline, CDR1 is WNHNN, CDR2 SYGVQD (reference sequence). There are 14 residues in the CDR3. CDR3 protein: CASSPGQSTDTQYF. The CDR3 nucleotides are TGCGCCAGCAGCCCGGGACAAAGCACAGATACGCAGTATTTT.

Only a few counts were recorded for this clone. The chain uses TRBV11-2 and TRBJ1-1; no definite D call. The germline V and J ends were trimmed by 0 bases and 7 bases, with 9 bases remaining between them. The CDR3 sequence is 13 residues long. Germline V gene data show CDR1 as SGHAT and CDR2 as FQNNGV. The DNA of the CDR3 is TGTGCCAGCAGCTTAGATTACCGGGGTGAAGCTTTCTTT. Its translation is CASSLDYRGEAFF.

The J gene is TRBJ1-2, the V gene TRBV19; D not resolved. This CDR3 region has 13 residues. Germline values: CDR1 LNHDA, CDR2 SQIVND (reference sequence). V shed 4 bases and J shed 4 bases, with 10 bases lying between them. This CDR3 reads CASSTAQSYGYTF. For the CDR3, the DNA is TGTGCCAGTAGTACTGCACAGAGCTATGGCTACACCTTC.

This sequence joins TRBV7-9 and TRBJ2-3, with TRBD1 matching over 9 bases. Germline V gene data show CDR1 as SEHNR and CDR2 as FQNEAQ (reference sequence). This CDR3 contains 14 residues. Trimming at V came to 5 bases and at J to 5 bases, leaving 5 bases not matched to a gene. CDR3 protein: CASSPSGQGDTQYF. CDR3 sequence (DNA): TGTGCCAGCAGCCCGTCGGGACAGGGAGATACGCAGTATTTT.

In this sample, this clone turned up once. This chain joins TRBV6-1 and TRBJ1-5; 8 nucleotides align to TRBD1. The CDR3 covers 18 residues. CDR1 and CDR2 (germline): MNHNS, SASEGT. With V trimmed by 4 bases and J by 0 bases, 11 bases remained unmatched. This CDR3 is CASSVNLQGGYSNQPQHF. The CDR3 region has the DNA TGTGCCAGCAGTGTAAACCTACAGGGGGGGTATAGCAATCAGCCCCAGCATTTT.

The chain is built from TRBV28 and TRBJ2-1; 11 bases align to TRBD1. J lost 4 bases, V lost 5 bases, and 7 bases had no gene match. Germline CDR1 MDHEN, CDR2 SYDVKM. CDR3 length: 16 amino acids. Written as DNA, the CDR3 is TGTGCCAGCAGTCCCGGGGGGACAGGGGGTTACAATGAGCAGTTCTTC. Its translation is CASSPGGTGGYNEQFF.

The chain has TRBV10-3 and TRBJ2-4; possible D gene TRBD2, 6 bases. Trimming took 5 bases from V and 3 from J, leaving 26 bases between them. CDR1 is ENHRY, CDR2 SYGVKD, per germline. The CDR3 is made up of 19 amino acids. The CDR3 region is CAISSPPWMGRRGKNIQYF. CDR3 bases: TGTGCCATCAGTAGCCCGCCCTGGATGGGGCGGCGGGGCAAAAACATTCAGTACTTC.

This sequence joins TRBV19 and TRBJ1-1, with unresolved D. Germline CDR1 is LNHDA and CDR2 is SQIVND (reference sequence). This CDR3 is built from 13 residues. The V gene lost 3 bases and the J gene lost 3 bases, with 8 bases spanning the gap. In DNA, the CDR3 is TGTGCCAGTAGTATTGGCGGGGACACTGAAGCTTTCTTT. It codes for CASSIGGDTEAFF.

This clone was observed once. The chain recombines TRBV5-1 with TRBJ2-6; 9 nucleotides line up with TRBD1. CDR1 and CDR2 (germline): SGHRS, YFSETQ. The CDR3 covers 17 residues. Trimming cost V 4 bases and J 0 bases; bases outside gene matches: 5. CDR3 sequence reads: CASSPQQGASGANVLTF. DNA of the CDR3: TGCGCCAGCAGCCCACAACAGGGGGCCTCTGGGGCCAACGTCCTGACTTTC.

The J gene is TRBJ1-4, the V gene TRBV12-5; 7 nucleotides match TRBD1. The CDR3 is 16 residues long. Germline V gene sequence: CDR1 LGHNT, CDR2 FRNRAP. The V gene end was trimmed by 1 base and the J gene end by 4 bases; junction bases not matched to a gene: 6. CDR3 coding DNA: TGTGCTAGTGGTTTGGGACGGGACAGAGATAATGAAAAACTGTTTTTT. Translation gives CASGLGRDRDNEKLFF.

The V gene is TRBV19, the J gene TRBJ1-4; TRBD1 is a possible D gene (5 bases). The CDR3 spans 14 residues. V was shortened by 6 bases and J by 6 bases, with 14 bases between the two germline ends. Germline V gene sequence: CDR1 LNHDA, CDR2 SQIVND (reference sequence). In DNA form, the CDR3 reads TGTGCCAGTAGCCGGACAAGGAGCTATGAAAAACTGTTTTTT. It translates to CASSRTRSYEKLFF.

This clone was seen a handful of times. The chain links TRBV19 to TRBJ1-5; D may be TRBD1 (6 bases). The germline CDR1 and CDR2 sequences are LNHDA and SQIVND (reference sequence). This CDR3 comprises 14 residues. Deletions cut 7 bases from V and 6 bases from J, with 16 bases between. The DNA of the CDR3 is TGTGCCAGTAATACTATGGCAGGGGTTCAGCCCCAGCATTTT. This translates into CASNTMAGVQPQHF.

About this clone itself: An end of the junction differs from the germline gene, which may be a read error. The chain combines TRBV4-2 with TRBJ2-3, with 9 bases matching TRBD2. Germline CDR1 reads LGHNA; CDR2 reads YNFKEQ. The CDR3 is made up of 16 amino acids. The CDR3 protein is CASSQGGSGSQDTQYF. DNA of the CDR3: TGTGCCAGCAGTCAAGGGGGTAGCGGGAGCCAGGATACGCAGTATTTT.

This clone was seen a single time. This rearrangement joins TRBV20-1 to TRBJ2-5; D call uncertain. V was cut by 3 bases and J by 2 bases, with 28 bases left in between. The CDR3 runs 19 residues. The germline CDR1 and CDR2 sequences are DFQATT and SNEGSKA (reference sequence). CDR3 region: CSASFEHQRITKIQETQYF. In DNA form, the CDR3 reads TGCAGTGCTAGTTTCGAACACCAGCGAATAACCAAGATACAAGAGACCCAGTACTTC.

The chain has TRBV12-3 or TRBV12-4 and TRBJ2-5; a possible D gene is TRBD1 (5 bases). CDR3 length: 13 residues. Trimming removed 3 bases at V and 5 bases at J, with 10 bases between. As DNA, the CDR3 is TGTGCCAGCAGTTTTGGGGCCGGGGAGACCCAGTACTTC. Translation: CASSFGAGETQYF.

The chain couples TRBV3-1 (or the pseudogene TRBV3-2) to TRBJ2-1, with D perhaps matching TRBD2 (6 bases). Germline V gene sequence: CDR1 LGHDT, CDR2 YNNKEL (reference sequence). This CDR3 is 15 amino acids long. V lost 1 base and J lost 5, with 12 bases in between. The chain's CDR3 is CASSQVRGRNNEQFF. The CDR3, as DNA: TGTGCCAGCAGCCAAGTTCGGGGGAGGAACAATGAGCAGTTCTTC.

This chain links TRBV19 with TRBJ2-5; 15 bases fit TRBD2. V was clipped by 4 bases and J by 4 bases; unmatched bases: 7. The CDR3 is made up of 17 amino acids. The V gene's germline CDR1 is LNHDA and CDR2 SQIVND (reference sequence). The CDR3 DNA reads as TGTGCCAGTAGTAGCTTGGGACTAGCGGGAGGAGGAGAGACCCAGTACTTC. Its translation is CASSSLGLAGGGETQYF.

The chain uses TRBV7-2 and TRBJ2-4; 10 bases map to TRBD2. The germline gives CDR1 SGHTA, CDR2 FQGNSA. V gave up 5 bases and J gave up 2 bases; unmatched junction bases: 9. The CDR3 is made up of 17 amino acids. The CDR3 loop is CASSVSSGGVPKNIQYF. CDR3 DNA: TGTGCCAGCAGCGTCTCTAGCGGGGGCGTCCCCAAAAACATTCAGTACTTC.

V gene TRBV6-2 or TRBV6-3 combines with J gene TRBJ2-7; TRBD1 might be the D (6 bases). Germline V gene data show CDR1 as MNHEY and CDR2 as SVGEGT. Trimming removed 2 bases at V and 3 bases at J, with 11 bases between. The CDR3 spans 14 residues. In DNA form, the CDR3 reads TGTGCCAGCAGTTACAGGACAGAAGGCTACGAGCAGTACGTC. It is translated as CASSYRTEGYEQYV.

The chain carries TRBV7-8 and TRBJ2-5, with D hard to call. In germline, CDR1 is SGHVS, CDR2 FQNEAQ. The V and J ends lost 3 bases and 5 bases respectively, with 10 bases between them. The length of the CDR3 is 13 residues. The CDR3 loop reads CASSFSSFETQYF. CDR3 bases: TGTGCCAGCAGCTTTTCGAGTTTTGAGACCCAGTACTTC.

The chain carries TRBV18 and TRBJ1-6; 11 bases map to TRBD1. The CDR3 spans 17 residues. Germline V gene lookup returns CDR1 KGHSH and CDR2 LQKENI. V gave up 0 bases and J gave up 5 bases; unmatched junction bases: 3. CDR3 in DNA: TGTGCCAGCTCACCACCCGGACAGGGGGCGAATAATTCACCCCTCCACTTT. Translation: CASSPPGQGANNSPLHF.

The rearrangement joins TRBV24-1 to TRBJ1-2; D unresolved. Germline lookup yields CDR1 KGHDR and CDR2 SFDVKD. Trimming took off 3 bases at V and 1 base at J, with 5 bases between the two ends. This CDR3 region has 13 residues. CDR3 sequence reads: CATSDADNYGYTF. For the CDR3, the DNA is TGTGCCACCAGTGATGCGGATAACTATGGCTACACCTTC.

V gene TRBV7-2 combines with J gene TRBJ1-4, with D possibly TRBD1 on 6 matching bases. V was shortened by 4 bases and J by 6 bases, with 15 bases between the two germline ends. The CDR3 is 15 residues long. Germline V gene lookup returns CDR1 SGHTA and CDR2 FQGNSA. The CDR3 loop reads CASSSVRGADEKLFF. The CDR3 nucleotides read TGTGCCAGCAGCTCTGTTCGGGGGGCTGATGAAAAACTGTTTTTT.

The sample holds a few counts of this clone. The chain joins TRBV5-5 to TRBJ1-4; TRBD1 agrees at 8 bases. The CDR3 covers 14 residues. Trimming at V came to 4 bases and at J to 6 bases, leaving 5 bases not matched to a gene. Germline V CDR1 and CDR2: SGHKS, YYEKEE (reference sequence). As DNA, the CDR3 is TGTGCCAGCAGCCCCGGGACAGGTTATGAAAAACTGTTTTTT. Translating it yields CASSPGTGYEKLFF.

The V and J genes are TRBV19 and TRBJ1-6, with D possibly being TRBD1 (6 bases). The CDR3 is 17 residues long. V was clipped by 3 bases and J by 8 bases, with 20 bases between them. Looked up from germline, CDR1 is LNHDA and CDR2 is SQIVND (reference sequence). CDR3 amino acids: CASSIRGSLRIDSPLHF. The CDR3 DNA is TGTGCCAGTAGTATCAGGGGCAGCCTACGTATTGATTCACCCCTCCACTTT.

This sequence joins TRBV11-3 and TRBJ1-1, with a weak D call TRBD1 (5 bases). Between the trimmed V and J ends, which lost 2 bases and 10 bases, there was a span of 11 bases. Germline CDR1 is SGHNT and CDR2 is YENEEA. This CDR3 has 12 amino acids. In DNA form, the CDR3 reads TGTGCCAGCAGCTTAAACCAGGGCAGAGCTTTCTTT. Translation: CASSLNQGRAFF.

CDR3 sequence: CASSTLAQGAREEKLFF. The CDR3 DNA is TGTGCCAGCTCAACCTTGGCCCAGGGGGCTCGGGAGGAAAAACTGTTTTTT. The V call is TRBV25-1, the J call TRBJ1-4; 8 bases line up with TRBD1. The CDR3 is 17 amino acids. Germline V CDR1 and CDR2: MGHDK, SYGVNS. Losses at the gene ends were 8 bases for V and 8 bases for J; bases not matched to a gene: 19.